The next 12 T cell receptor beta chains were all read from a single sample in a study of response to subunit inactivated influenza vaccine. MiXCR, applied by TCRdb to the RT-PCR reads, yields one record per CDR3 protein. The sample records 200,000 to 250,000 distinct CDR3 sequences, approximately 12% being singletons. Sequences were derived from non-naive T cells sorted from PBMCs, sampled roughly 15 days before vaccination. These receptors were collected from a man aged 45 to 65 who received an inactivated influenza vaccine.

This clonotype was seen more than once but under ten times. This rearrangement joins TRBV2 to TRBJ2-2; TRBD2 might be the D (5 bases). Trimming cost V 2 bases and J 0 bases, with 16 bases left between them. Germline assignment: CDR1 SNHLY and CDR2 FYNNEI. This CDR3 has 18 residues. The CDR3 region has the DNA TGTGCCAGCAGTGAATCCTTTGGGGAGACCCCGAACACCGGGGAGCTGTTTTTT. Its translation: CASSESFGETPNTGELFF.

In the case of this clonotype: Relative to the germline gene, one junction end is altered; a read error may explain this. The chain recombines TRBV7-2 with TRBJ1-4; the D gene is possibly TRBD1 (5 bases). The CDR3 is 15 residues long. Germline CDR1 and CDR2: SGHTA and FQGNSA. The CDR3 DNA follows: TGTGCCAGCAGCTTACAGGGACGTTCTAATGAAAGACTGTTTTTT. This gives the protein CASSLQGRSNERLFF.

The rearrangement uses TRBV29-1 and TRBJ2-1; 8 positions match TRBD2. The trim removed 7 bases at V and 7 bases at J, leaving 3 bases unmatched. Germline lookup yields CDR1 SQVTM and CDR2 ANQGSEA. The CDR3 runs 11 residues. CDR3 in DNA: TGCAGCGGCGGGAGGTGGAATGAGCAGTTCTTC. It yields the protein CSGGRWNEQFF.

The chain joins TRBV28 to TRBJ2-7; D remains ambiguous. The germline V and J ends were trimmed by 7 bases and 2 bases, with 12 bases remaining between them. The CDR3 has 13 amino acids. Germline assignment: CDR1 MDHEN and CDR2 SYDVKM. CDR3 bases: TGTGCCAGCATGCAACATCAGACCTACGAGCAGTACTTC. It yields the protein CASMQHQTYEQYF.

The chain couples TRBV6-5 to TRBJ1-2, with TRBD1 matching 7 bases. The CDR3 covers 14 residues. Germline V gene lookup returns CDR1 MNHEY and CDR2 SVGAGI. Germline trimming cut 0 bases from V and 4 bases from J; bases unmatched to any gene: 2. The CDR3 region is CASSYSAGGYGYTF. The DNA of the CDR3 is TGTGCCAGCAGTTACTCGGCAGGGGGCTATGGCTACACCTTC.

This clonotype was counted only a few times. V usage is TRBV5-1 and J usage is TRBJ2-2; weak D call: TRBD1 (6 bases). The germline V gene has CDR1 SGHRS and CDR2 YFSETQ. There are 15 residues in the CDR3. The ends were cut back, 0 bases at V and 5 bases at J, with 11 bases in the middle. This CDR3 is CASSLANRATGELFF. The CDR3 DNA reads as TGCGCCAGCAGCTTGGCCAACAGGGCTACCGGGGAGCTGTTTTTT.

V usage is TRBV7-2 and J usage is TRBJ2-3; TRBD1 or TRBD2 may be the D gene (5 bases each). With 2 bases removed from V and 0 bases from J, the gap between germline ends came to 9 bases. Per germline, CDR1 SGHTA and CDR2 FQGNSA. This CDR3 has 15 amino acids. CDR3 loop: CASSLLGVSTDTQYF. The CDR3 coding sequence is TGTGCCAGCAGCTTATTGGGGGTTAGCACAGATACGCAGTATTTT.

This chain connects TRBV28 to TRBJ2-2; TRBD2 aligns across 7 bases. Per germline, CDR1 MDHEN and CDR2 SYDVKM. V trimming: 5 bases; J trimming: 5 bases; junction bases outside the gene matches: 5. The CDR3 spans 14 residues. DNA for the CDR3: TGTGCCAGCAGTGGACTAGATGGGACCGGGGAGCTGTTTTTT. Translation: CASSGLDGTGELFF.

In its sample, this clonotype was seen many times. The chain has TRBV29-1 and TRBJ2-5; 9 bases line up with TRBD1. Trimming at V came to 7 bases and at J to 2 bases, leaving 5 bases not matched to a gene. The CDR3 contains 13 residues. Germline V gene data show CDR1 as SQVTM and CDR2 as ANQGSEA. The CDR3 loop is CSAGQGSQETQYF. In DNA, the CDR3 is TGCAGCGCCGGACAGGGGAGTCAAGAGACCCAGTACTTC. The whole variable domain, filled in from reference TRBV29-1 and TRBJ2-5, reads SAVISQKPSRDICQRGTSLTIQCQVDSQVTMMFWYRQQPGQSLTLIATANQGSEATYESGFVIDKFPISRPNLTFSTLTVSNMSPEDSSIYLCSAGQGSQETQYFGPGTRLLVL.

The rearrangement uses TRBV28 and TRBJ2-7; no clear D. Germline CDR1 reads MDHEN; CDR2 reads SYDVKM. V was shortened by 3 bases and J by 9 bases, with 12 bases between the two germline ends. The CDR3 loop spans 12 amino acids. The CDR3 region is CASSLRLTGQYF. DNA of the CDR3: TGTGCCAGCAGTTTGAGGCTTACCGGGCAGTACTTC.

The chain combines TRBV2 with TRBJ2-3, with D unresolved. Germline V gives CDR1 SNHLY, CDR2 FYNNEI. This CDR3 region has 14 residues. V was cut by 4 bases and J by 0 bases, with 8 bases left in between. The CDR3 protein is CASSVMTSTDTQYF. The CDR3 nucleotides are TGTGCCAGCAGTGTAATGACTAGCACAGATACGCAGTATTTT.

This chain connects TRBV6-2 or TRBV6-3 to TRBJ1-2; possibly TRBD1 for D (6 bases). V gave up 6 bases and J gave up 6 bases, with 14 bases separating them. From germline, CDR1 is MNHEY and CDR2 SVGEGT. The CDR3 loop spans 13 amino acids. CDR3 coding DNA: TGTGCCAGCAGACTACAGGGATGGGATGGCTACACCTTC. Translation gives CASRLQGWDGYTF.